This entry lists 27 T cell receptor beta chains sequenced from one sample in a study of blood T cell repertoires in COVID-19. Measured with immunoSEQ multiplex PCR; TCRdb has only the in-frame clones, and not every one. This sample yields under 250,000 clones, of which roughly 80% are seen a single time; 4.5% to 5.5% belongs to the top ten. Sequenced sample: peripheral blood. Every receptor here comes from a woman in her fifties or sixties who had recovered from COVID-19.

The rearrangement joins TRBV27 to TRBJ1-2, with 7 bases fitting TRBD1. V trimming: 2 bases; J trimming: 2 bases; junction bases outside the gene matches: 5. CDR1 MNHEY and CDR2 SMNVEV come from the germline V gene (reference sequence). The CDR3 loop spans 15 amino acids. The CDR3 here is CASSLGGTANYGYTF. The CDR3 bases are TGTGCCAGCAGTTTAGGCGGGACAGCCAACTATGGCTACACCTTC.

The chain links TRBV9 to TRBJ2-5; 11 bases are a match to TRBD2. CDR1 is SGDLS, CDR2 YYNGEE, per germline. The CDR3 has 16 amino acids. V was clipped by 0 bases and J by 4 bases; unmatched bases: 5. CDR3 sequence reads: CASSVGSGGAGETQYF. The CDR3 DNA follows: TGTGCCAGCAGCGTAGGTAGCGGGGGGGCGGGAGAGACCCAGTACTTC. Filled out from reference TRBV9 and TRBJ2-5, the complete variable domain reads DSGVTQTPKHLITATGQRVTLRCSPRSGDLSVYWYQQSLDQGLQFLIQYYNGEERAKGNILERFSAQQFPDLHSELNLSSLELGDSALYFCASSVGSGGAGETQYFGPGTRLLVL.

J is TRBJ2-1 and V is TRBV3-1 (or the pseudogene TRBV3-2); 7 bases map to TRBD1. The CDR3 sequence is 13 residues long. V lost 8 bases, J lost 8 bases, and 9 bases stayed unmatched. The germline V gene has CDR1 LGHDT and CDR2 YNNKEL (reference sequence). The CDR3 is CASGFYRGYEQFF. In DNA, the CDR3 is TGTGCCAGCGGGTTTTACAGGGGCTATGAGCAGTTCTTC.

Details on this clone: This clone may be a read error of a much larger clone one base away. The rearrangement links TRBV6-5 to TRBJ2-5; D not certain. Trimming took 4 bases from V and 3 from J, leaving 3 bases between them. Germline V lookup: CDR1 MNHEY, CDR2 SVGAGI. The CDR3 runs 11 residues. The CDR3 protein is CASSFEETQYF. Here the CDR3 DNA reads TGTGCCAGCAGTTTCGAAGAGACCCAGTACTTC.

J is TRBJ2-5 and V is TRBV11-3; 14 nucleotides agree with TRBD2. The CDR3 consists of 15 residues. Germline values: CDR1 SGHNT, CDR2 YENEEA. V lost 5 bases and J lost 6; bases outside the gene matches: 5. CDR3 sequence: CASSLTSGGAQTQYF. CDR3 DNA: TGTGCCAGCAGCCTGACTAGCGGGGGGGCGCAGACCCAGTACTTC.

This clone was seen a few times. The V gene is TRBV5-6, the J gene TRBJ2-2; D is unresolved. V was trimmed by 4 bases and J by 1 base, leaving 17 bases between them. This CDR3 contains 17 residues. Germline CDR1 SGHDT, CDR2 YYEEEE. Written as DNA, the CDR3 is TGTGCCAGCAGCCCGCCTTGGGCCTACAGGAACACCGGGGAGCTGTTTTTT. Translated, it gives CASSPPWAYRNTGELFF.

Only one count was recorded for this clone. V and J are TRBV6-5 and TRBJ2-2; D is perhaps TRBD1 (6 bases). The CDR3 spans 14 residues. Germline lookup yields CDR1 MNHEY and CDR2 SVGAGI. Trimming left V 5 bases short and J 3 bases short, with 10 bases between. This chain's CDR3 is CASSPHRDTGELFF. CDR3 bases: TGTGCCAGCAGTCCGCACAGGGACACCGGGGAGCTGTTTTTT.

The chain has TRBV12-3 or TRBV12-4 and TRBJ2-5; D perhaps matches TRBD1 (5 bases). The V end was cut by 3 bases, the J end by 9 bases, with 14 bases between. This CDR3 has 13 residues. The CDR3 reads CASSLGSKGAQYF. The CDR3 DNA reads as TGTGCCAGCAGTTTGGGTAGCAAAGGGGCCCAGTACTTC.

This chain joins TRBV11-2 and TRBJ2-1, with 7 bases that match TRBD2. V was clipped by 4 bases and J by 0 bases; unmatched bases: 9. The V gene's germline CDR1 is SGHAT and CDR2 FQNNGV. The CDR3 spans 17 residues. CDR3 nucleotide sequence: TGTGCCAGCAGCTACCCTCTGGGGGGGGGCTCCTACAATGAGCAGTTCTTC. Amino acids: CASSYPLGGGSYNEQFF.

The chain couples TRBV30 to TRBJ2-4; 9 bases line up with TRBD1. Unmatched junction bases numbered 0, after V lost 3 bases and J lost 3 bases. The length of the CDR3 is 13 residues. Germline CDR1 is GTSNPN and CDR2 is SVGIG (reference sequence). The CDR3 spells CAWRTGGKNIQYF. DNA of the CDR3: TGTGCCTGGAGGACAGGGGGCAAAAACATTCAGTACTTC.

This chain joins TRBV5-5 and TRBJ1-1; possible D gene TRBD1, 6 bases. Germline loops: CDR1 SGHKS, CDR2 YYEKEE (reference sequence). Trimming pared 3 bases from V and 7 bases from J, leaving 10 bases between. CDR3 length equals 12 residues. Here the CDR3 reads CASSSGTNEAFF. The CDR3 nucleotides are TGTGCCAGCAGCTCCGGGACAAATGAAGCTTTCTTT.

CDR3: CASSWDRVGPSSYGYTF. In DNA, the CDR3 is TGTGCCAGCAGTTGGGACAGGGTAGGGCCCAGCAGCTATGGCTACACCTTC. This sequence joins TRBV6-2 or TRBV6-3 and TRBJ1-2, with 9 bases aligning to TRBD1. Germline CDR1 reads MNHEY; CDR2 reads SVGEGT. After removal of 4 bases from V and 4 bases from J, the junction contained 13 bases not matched to a gene. This CDR3 comprises 17 residues.

This chain uses TRBV2 with TRBJ2-6, with D maybe TRBD2 (6 bases). The CDR3 runs 16 residues. Germline V CDR1 and CDR2: SNHLY, FYNNEI. V dropped 7 bases and J dropped 0 bases, with 13 bases sitting between them. CDR3 residues: CASTRRGSSGANVLTF. The CDR3 DNA sequence: TGTGCCAGCACAAGGAGGGGCTCCTCTGGGGCCAACGTCCTGACTTTC.

This sequence joins TRBV23-1 and TRBJ2-3; 10 bases align to TRBD1. TRBV23-1 carries the ORF label, with uncertain function. The CDR3 consists of 16 residues. Trimming removed 6 bases from V and 2 bases from J; junction bases left unmatched: 8. The CDR3 bases are TGCGCCAGCAGGGAGCTAGGGACAGGGGCCACAGATACGCAGTATTTT. The encoded protein is CASRELGTGATDTQYF.

V and J are TRBV5-1 and TRBJ2-5, with TRBD1 matching over 9 bases. Germline V gives CDR1 SGHRS, CDR2 YFSETQ. J gave up 5 bases and V 4 bases, and 9 bases lay outside the gene matches. The CDR3 loop spans 15 amino acids. The CDR3 DNA is TGCGCCAGCAGCCCGGGACAGGGAAATGGGGAGACCCAGTACTTC. Amino acids: CASSPGQGNGETQYF.

This chain links TRBV6-5 with TRBJ2-7; tentative D call: TRBD2 (6 bases). Germline V gene data show CDR1 as MNHEY and CDR2 as SVGAGI. The CDR3 consists of 15 residues. Trimming left V 0 bases short and J 0 bases short, with 9 bases between. CDR3 coding DNA: TGTGCCAGCAGTTACTCGATCGGGAGCTCCTACGAGCAGTACTTC. Amino acid sequence: CASSYSIGSSYEQYF.

The chain links TRBV25-1 to TRBJ1-1, with D maybe TRBD1 (5 bases). V was pared by 2 bases and J by 4 bases, with 11 bases between. CDR3 length equals 14 residues. Germline CDR1 is MGHDK and CDR2 is SYGVNS. The CDR3 DNA sequence: TGTGCCAGCAGTGAACAGGGCGACACCACTGAAGCTTTCTTT. Its translation: CASSEQGDTTEAFF.

The CDR3 DNA sequence: TGTGCCAGCAGCTCCTCTAGCGGGGGCTACCCGGATACGCAGTATTTT. Translated: CASSSSSGGYPDTQYF. The J gene is TRBJ2-3, the V gene TRBV11-3; 10 bases match TRBD2. The CDR3 totals 16 residues. CDR1 is SGHNT, CDR2 YENEEA, per germline. The J segment lost 6 bases and the V segment lost 4 bases, leaving 10 bases of the junction unmatched.

The sample holds one count of this clone. The chain is built from TRBV3-1 (or the pseudogene TRBV3-2) and TRBJ1-2; 9 positions agree with TRBD1. Germline CDR1 reads LGHDT; CDR2 reads YNNKEL (reference sequence). This CDR3 contains 15 residues. V was pared by 5 bases and J by 5 bases, with 9 bases of the junction left unmatched. This CDR3 is CASSYRDRAGYGYTF. Written as DNA, the CDR3 is TGTGCCAGCAGCTACCGGGACAGGGCCGGGTATGGCTACACCTTC.

This clone was seen just once. The V and J genes are TRBV2 and TRBJ1-1, with D possibly TRBD1 on 6 matching bases. The germline V gene encodes CDR1 SNHLY and CDR2 FYNNEI. CDR3 length: 15 amino acids. The V and J ends lost 8 bases and 1 base respectively, with 17 bases between them. CDR3 loop: CASHPTGGENTEAFF. The CDR3 DNA sequence: TGTGCCAGCCATCCTACGGGGGGCGAGAACACTGAAGCTTTCTTT.

The count of this clone is one. The chain uses TRBV7-6 and TRBJ2-2; 8 bases fit TRBD2. The CDR3 spans 16 residues. The germline V gene has CDR1 SGHVS and CDR2 FNYEAQ. V gave up 5 bases and J gave up 1 base; unmatched junction bases: 6. CDR3 bases: TGTGCCAGCAGCCCTTTAGCGGGGAGGAACACCGGGGAGCTGTTTTTT. Protein: CASSPLAGRNTGELFF.

The chain recombines TRBV2 with TRBJ2-1; 8 nucleotides match TRBD1. The CDR3 extends over 15 amino acids. The trim removed 7 bases at V and 5 bases at J, leaving 10 bases unmatched. Germline CDR1 is SNHLY and CDR2 is FYNNEI. The CDR3 DNA sequence: TGTGCCAGCACCACCGACAGGGGTGGGAACAATGAGCAGTTCTTC. It encodes CASTTDRGGNNEQFF.

This clone was observed a single time. The chain has TRBV4-2 and TRBJ2-5, with D tentatively TRBD2 (6 bases). The V and J ends lost 6 bases and 0 bases respectively, with 8 bases between them. The germline CDR1 and CDR2 sequences are LGHNA and YNFKEQ. CDR3 size: 13 residues. The DNA of the CDR3 is TGTGCCAGCAGTCGGGGGTACCAAGAGACCCAGTACTTC. Its translation: CASSRGYQETQYF.

The rearrangement links TRBV5-4 to TRBJ2-3, with TRBD2 identical over 12 bases. The CDR3 contains 16 residues. The V gene end was trimmed by 2 bases and the J gene end by 4 bases; junction bases not matched to a gene: 5. Germline V gives CDR1 SGHNT, CDR2 YYREEE (reference sequence). Here the CDR3 DNA reads TGTGCCAGCAGCTTCCTAGCGGGGGGGCAGGCAGATACGCAGTATTTT. This codes for CASSFLAGGQADTQYF.

CDR3 nucleotide sequence: TGTGCCAGCAGTTACCGGGGCAGGGGCGGCAATCAGCCCCAGCATTTT. This sequence encodes CASSYRGRGGNQPQHF. This chain links TRBV6-2 or TRBV6-3 with TRBJ1-5, with a weak D call TRBD1 (6 bases). The germline V gene encodes CDR1 MNHEY and CDR2 SVGEGT. V lost 2 bases to trimming and J lost 2 bases, with 13 bases between them. CDR3 length: 16 amino acids.

V gene TRBV3-1 (or the pseudogene TRBV3-2) combines with J gene TRBJ1-2; D remains unclear. This CDR3 has 15 residues. The germline V gene has CDR1 LGHDT and CDR2 YNNKEL (reference sequence). Trimming stripped 4 bases from V and 7 bases from J, with 19 bases between. The CDR3: CASSPTLMVYSGYTF. As DNA, the CDR3 is TGTGCCAGCAGCCCGACCCTCATGGTATACAGTGGCTACACCTTC.

V and J are TRBV11-3 and TRBJ1-1; 7 bases fit TRBD1. Looked up from germline, CDR1 is SGHNT and CDR2 is YENEEA. V was clipped by 5 bases and J by 6 bases; unmatched bases: 6. The CDR3 is 13 residues long. CDR3 in amino acids: CASSANRGAEAFF. The CDR3 nucleotides are TGTGCCAGCAGCGCCAACAGGGGAGCTGAAGCTTTCTTT.